Listed below are T cell receptor beta chains from one sample, sequenced in a study of long-term antiretroviral therapy in people with HIV. Sequenced by immunoSEQ multiplex PCR; TCRdb stores in-frame clones only, minus some. This table has about 34,000 clones, nearly 95% appearing once. Sequencing was performed on unsorted PBMCs, taken more than 5 years after starting antiretroviral therapy. The receptors were gathered from a woman aged 45-65 years with HIV. Both conserved end residues are part of each CDR3. Each record gives: J gene, V gene, CDR3 protein.

J: TRBJ2-5
V: TRBV19
CDR3: CASSMGRQETQYF

J: TRBJ1-1
V: TRBV2
CDR3: CASSFMNTEAFF

J: TRBJ2-7
V: TRBV5-1
CDR3: CASSLETGGYEQYF

J: TRBJ2-3
V: TRBV5-1
CDR3: CASSLEGQEFTDTQYF

J: TRBJ2-2
V: TRBV9
CDR3: CASSVRRLANTGELFF

J: TRBJ2-2
V: TRBV7-7
CDR3: CASSYESPGELFF

J: TRBJ1-3
V: TRBV2
CDR3: CASRTQGRGNTIYF

J: TRBJ2-1
V: TRBV19
CDR3: CASSEITGVGSDEQFF

J: TRBJ1-2
V: TRBV6-4
CDR3: CASRGGGGYTF

J: TRBJ2-5
V: TRBV5-4
CDR3: CASSSGGGVRQETQYF

J: TRBJ2-7
V: TRBV18
CDR3: CASSPLGTGVREQYF

J: TRBJ2-5
V: TRBV6-6
CDR3: CASSYSFGVETQYF

J: TRBJ2-1
V: TRBV7-9
CDR3: CASTGGSGLYNEQFF

J: TRBJ2-1
V: TRBV25-1
CDR3: CACGTAYNEQFF

J: TRBJ2-7
V: TRBV5-4
CDR3: CASSRQGSLAYEQYF

J: TRBJ1-1
V: TRBV29-1
CDR3: CSVESGSNTEAFF

J: TRBJ2-5
V: TRBV5-1
CDR3: CASSLTGGDRRTQYF

J: TRBJ2-1
V: TRBV29-1
CDR3: CSVAGLAGGSSYNEQFF

J: TRBJ1-6
V: TRBV5-8
CDR3: CASSLRGYNSPLHF

J: TRBJ1-4
V: TRBV6-6
CDR3: CASSYSGAGEKLFF

J: TRBJ2-3
V: TRBV5-6
CDR3: CASSLGLAMTDTQYF

J: TRBJ1-1
V: TRBV9
CDR3: CASSVASGNTEAFF

J: TRBJ2-1
V: TRBV5-8
CDR3: CASSLFRGLEQFF

J: TRBJ2-1
V: TRBV5-5
CDR3: CASSSAGNPLKYNEQFF

J: TRBJ1-1
V: TRBV6-6
CDR3: CASSYPTRLNTEAFF

J: TRBJ1-3
V: TRBV7-3
CDR3: CASSSFSGNTIYF

J: TRBJ2-7
V: TRBV7-2
CDR3: CASSSIYEQYF

J: TRBJ1-1
V: TRBV5-1
CDR3: CASSLTRGPNTEAFF

J: TRBJ1-6
V: TRBV10-3
CDR3: CAISEDRDNSPLHF

J: TRBJ1-5
V: TRBV5-5
CDR3: CASSLDSEGPQHF

J: TRBJ1-1
V: TRBV5-1
CDR3: CASSLVREGGTEAFF

J: TRBJ1-6
V: TRBV5-1
CDR3: CASSLLGQENSPLHF

J: TRBJ2-3
V: TRBV9
CDR3: CASSVSGDSTDTQYF

J: TRBJ2-5
V: TRBV18
CDR3: CASSPDQETQYF

J: TRBJ2-7
V: TRBV5-4
CDR3: CASSPAGQGAYEQYF